The present T cell receptor (beta chain) was sequenced within a study of blood T cell repertoires in COVID-19. Study-wide context: PBMCs, B-cell-depleted T cells, or T cells provided the cDNA or gDNA that made up the material.

Methods used by the authors: Using reference gene primer amplification, nucleated cell counts were estimated. Measured with immunoSEQ multiplex PCR; TCRdb has only the in-frame clones, and not every one. Clone size and V and J calls were adopted from that table, with D and trimming inferred from the DNA. The data show more than 150,000 clones, 84% seen once. The age range of participants was 18 to 89 years, with residence in around 22 US areas. All recovered Cohort 3 donors got two negative PCRs, got clearance, or saw symptom resolution. The origin of this receptor is a woman aged 50 to 60 who had recovered from COVID-19. The sample was PBMCs or T cells enriched from blood (not recorded which).

Here the CDR3 DNA reads TGTGCCAGCAGCTCGGTCTACGCGGGAGGTGAGGGGACCCAGTACTTC. This codes for CASSSVYAGGEGTQYF. The J gene is TRBJ2-5, the V gene TRBV7-2; 8 bases agree with TRBD2. CDR1 SGHTA and CDR2 FQGNSA come from the germline V gene. There are 16 residues in the CDR3. V trimming: 4 bases; J trimming: 7 bases; junction bases outside the gene matches: 14.